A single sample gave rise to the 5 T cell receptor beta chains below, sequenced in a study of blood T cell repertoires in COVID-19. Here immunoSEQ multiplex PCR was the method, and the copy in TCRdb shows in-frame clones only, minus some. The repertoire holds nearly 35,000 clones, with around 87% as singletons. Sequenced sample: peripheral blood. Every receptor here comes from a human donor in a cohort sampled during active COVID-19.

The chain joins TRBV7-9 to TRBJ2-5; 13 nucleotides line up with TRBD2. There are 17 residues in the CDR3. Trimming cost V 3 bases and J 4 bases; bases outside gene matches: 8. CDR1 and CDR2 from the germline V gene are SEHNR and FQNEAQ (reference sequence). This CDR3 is CASSFTGTSGAGETQYF. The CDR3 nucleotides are TGTGCCAGCAGCTTTACCGGGACTAGCGGGGCGGGAGAGACCCAGTACTTC.

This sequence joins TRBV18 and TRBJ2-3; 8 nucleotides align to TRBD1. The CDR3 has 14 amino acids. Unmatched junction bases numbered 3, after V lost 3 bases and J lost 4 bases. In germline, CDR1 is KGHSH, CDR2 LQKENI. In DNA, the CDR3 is TGTGCCAGCTCACCGCAGGGGGCGGCAGATACGCAGTATTTT. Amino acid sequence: CASSPQGAADTQYF.

The CDR3: CASSQGYTEAFF. The CDR3 nucleotides are TGTGCCAGCAGTCAGGGTTACACTGAAGCTTTCTTT. The rearrangement links TRBV12-3 or TRBV12-4 to TRBJ1-1; possibly TRBD1 for D (5 bases). There are 12 residues in the CDR3. Deletions cut 5 bases from V and 3 bases from J, with 7 bases between.

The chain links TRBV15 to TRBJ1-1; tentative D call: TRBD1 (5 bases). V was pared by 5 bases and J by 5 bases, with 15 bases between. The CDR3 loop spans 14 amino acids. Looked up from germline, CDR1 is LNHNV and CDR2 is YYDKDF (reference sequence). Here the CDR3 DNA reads TGTGCCACCAGCCCCCCGGGGGGGTGGACTGAAGCTTTCTTT. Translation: CATSPPGGWTEAFF. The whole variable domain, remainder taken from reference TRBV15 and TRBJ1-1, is DAMVIQNPRYQVTQFGKPVTLSCSQTLNHNVMYWYQQKSSQAPKLLFHYYDKDFNNEADTPDNFQSRRPNTSFCFLDIRSPGLGDTAMYLCATSPPGGWTEAFFGQGTRLTVV.

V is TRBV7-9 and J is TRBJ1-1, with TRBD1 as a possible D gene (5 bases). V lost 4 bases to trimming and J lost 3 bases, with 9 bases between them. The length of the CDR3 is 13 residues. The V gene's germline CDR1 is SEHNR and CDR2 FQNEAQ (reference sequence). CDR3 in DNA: TGTGCCAGCAGCTACGACAGTTACACTGAAGCTTTCTTT. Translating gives CASSYDSYTEAFF.